This T cell receptor (beta chain) originates from a study of molecular identifiers for immune sequencing clone quantification. A CD8+CD4-CCR7+CD45RA+ gate was used to sort naive CD8 T cells. TCRdb itself ran the PCR reads through MiXCR, one entry per CDR3 protein. This sample carries 490,000 or so distinct CDR3 sequences, around 21% of them seen once, and the ten largest clones take about 0.8%. Germline V CDR1 and CDR2: ENHRY, SYGVKD. Trimming cost V 0 bases and J 2 bases, with 11 bases left between them. The CDR3 runs to 15 residues. Note on this clonotype: A much larger clone differs by one base, so this may be a read error.

This receptor was obtained from a human donor in good health. Some libraries in this study had Jurkat cell RNA spiked in. This sequence joins TRBV10-3 and TRBJ2-7; tentative D call: TRBD1 (5 bases). What was sequenced was naive CD8+ T cells from blood, with Jurkat cell RNA spiked in. Subset in this sample: FACS-sorted CD8+CD4-CCR7+CD45RA+ naive T cells. CDR3 in amino acids: CAISESWQGAYEQYF. The DNA of the CDR3 is TGTGCCATCAGTGAGTCGTGGCAAGGGGCCTACGAGCAGTACTTC.